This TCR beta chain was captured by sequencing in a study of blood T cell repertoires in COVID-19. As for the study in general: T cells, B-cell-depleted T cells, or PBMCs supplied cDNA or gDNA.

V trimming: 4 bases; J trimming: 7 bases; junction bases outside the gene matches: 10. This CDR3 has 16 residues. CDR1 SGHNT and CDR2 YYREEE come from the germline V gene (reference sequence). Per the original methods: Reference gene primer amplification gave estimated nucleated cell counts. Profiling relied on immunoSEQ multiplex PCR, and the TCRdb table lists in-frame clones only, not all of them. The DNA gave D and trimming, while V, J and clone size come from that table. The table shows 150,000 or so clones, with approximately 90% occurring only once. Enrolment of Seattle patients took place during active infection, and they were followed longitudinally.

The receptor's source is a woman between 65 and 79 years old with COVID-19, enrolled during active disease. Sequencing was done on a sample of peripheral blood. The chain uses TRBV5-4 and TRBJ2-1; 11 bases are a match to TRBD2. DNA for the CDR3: TGTGCCAGCAGCCATTACACTAGCGGGGGTTGGAATGAGCAGTTCTTC. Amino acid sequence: CASSHYTSGGWNEQFF.